The sequence of this TCR beta chain was determined in a study of cytomegalovirus exposure and HLA in healthy donors. Broader study findings: Being productive about 87% or about 30% of the time was typical of most TCR beta V segments in an earlier analysis.

Trimming took 1 base from V and 8 from J, leaving 7 bases between them. This CDR3 contains 12 residues. The germline CDR1 and CDR2 sequences are SGHRS and YFSETQ. The PCR contained 60 Vbeta and 13 Jbeta primers. Here immunoSEQ multiplex PCR was the method, and the copy in TCRdb shows in-frame clones only, minus some. Of over 100,000 clones in the sample, 76% were seen once. A word on this clone: The antigen is undetermined.

The chain couples TRBV5-1 to TRBJ2-1; D remains unclear. This receptor was obtained from a female donor in good health and CMV-seropositive. Input material: PBMCs. The CDR3 DNA reads TGCGCCAGCAGCTTGTTACCGGATGAGCAGTTCTTC. Its protein is CASSLLPDEQFF.